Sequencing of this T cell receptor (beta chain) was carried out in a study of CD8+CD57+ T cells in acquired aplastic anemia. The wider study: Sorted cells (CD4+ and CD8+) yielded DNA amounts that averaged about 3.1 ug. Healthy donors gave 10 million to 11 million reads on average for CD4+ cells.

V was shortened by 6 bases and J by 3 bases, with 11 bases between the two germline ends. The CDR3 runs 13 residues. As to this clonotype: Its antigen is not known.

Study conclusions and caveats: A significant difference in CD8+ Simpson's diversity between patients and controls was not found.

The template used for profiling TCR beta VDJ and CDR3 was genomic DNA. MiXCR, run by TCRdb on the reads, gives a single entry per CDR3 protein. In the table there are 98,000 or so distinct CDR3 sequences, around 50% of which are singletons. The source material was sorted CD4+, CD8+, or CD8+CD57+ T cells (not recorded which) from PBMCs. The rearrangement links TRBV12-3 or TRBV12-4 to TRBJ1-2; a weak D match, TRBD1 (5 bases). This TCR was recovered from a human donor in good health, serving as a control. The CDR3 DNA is TGTGCCAGCAGAATGACAGCCTACTATGGCTACACCTTC. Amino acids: CASRMTAYYGYTF.